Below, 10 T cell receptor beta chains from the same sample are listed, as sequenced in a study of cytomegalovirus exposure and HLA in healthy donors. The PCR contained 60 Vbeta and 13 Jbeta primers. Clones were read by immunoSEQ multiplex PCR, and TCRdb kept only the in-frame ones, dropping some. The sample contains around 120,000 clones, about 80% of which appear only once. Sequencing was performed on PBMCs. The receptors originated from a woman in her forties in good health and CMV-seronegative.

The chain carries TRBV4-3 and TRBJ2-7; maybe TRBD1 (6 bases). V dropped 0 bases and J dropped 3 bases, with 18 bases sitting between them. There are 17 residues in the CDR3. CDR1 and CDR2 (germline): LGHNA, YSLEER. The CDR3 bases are TGCGCCAGCAGCCAAGATAGCGCTGAAGGGGGTTACTACGAGCAGTACTTC. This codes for CASSQDSAEGGYYEQYF.

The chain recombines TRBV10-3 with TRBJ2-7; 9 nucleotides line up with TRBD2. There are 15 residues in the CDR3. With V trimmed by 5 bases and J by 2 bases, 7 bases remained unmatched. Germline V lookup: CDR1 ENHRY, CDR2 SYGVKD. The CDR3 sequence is CAISILAGTTYEQYF. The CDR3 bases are TGTGCCATCAGTATTCTAGCGGGGACCACCTACGAGCAGTACTTC.

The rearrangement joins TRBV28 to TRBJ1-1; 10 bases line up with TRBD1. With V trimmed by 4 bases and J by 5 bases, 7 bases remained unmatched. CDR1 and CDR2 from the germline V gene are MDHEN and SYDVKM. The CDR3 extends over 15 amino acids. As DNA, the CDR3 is TGTGCCAGCAGTTACCGGACAGGGGGGGGGACTGAAGCTTTCTTT. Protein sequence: CASSYRTGGGTEAFF.

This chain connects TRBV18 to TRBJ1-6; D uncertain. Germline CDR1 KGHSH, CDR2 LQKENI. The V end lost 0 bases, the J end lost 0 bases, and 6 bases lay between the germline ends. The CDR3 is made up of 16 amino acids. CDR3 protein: CASSPPMSSYNSPLHF. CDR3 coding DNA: TGTGCCAGCTCACCACCGATGAGCTCCTATAATTCACCCCTCCACTTT.

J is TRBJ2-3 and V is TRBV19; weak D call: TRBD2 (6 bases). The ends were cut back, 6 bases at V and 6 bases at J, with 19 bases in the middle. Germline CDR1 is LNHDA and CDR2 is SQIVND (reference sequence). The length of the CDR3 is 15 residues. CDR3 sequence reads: CASRSSGREDDTQYF. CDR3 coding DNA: TGTGCCAGTAGGAGTAGCGGAAGAGAAGATGATACGCAGTATTTT.

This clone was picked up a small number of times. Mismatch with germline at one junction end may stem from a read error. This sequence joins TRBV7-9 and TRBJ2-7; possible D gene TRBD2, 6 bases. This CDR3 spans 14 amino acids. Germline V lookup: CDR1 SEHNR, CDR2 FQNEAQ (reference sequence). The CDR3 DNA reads TGTTCCAGCAGCTTCGGGGGAGTGGCCTACGAGCAGTACTTC. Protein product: CSSSFGGVAYEQYF.

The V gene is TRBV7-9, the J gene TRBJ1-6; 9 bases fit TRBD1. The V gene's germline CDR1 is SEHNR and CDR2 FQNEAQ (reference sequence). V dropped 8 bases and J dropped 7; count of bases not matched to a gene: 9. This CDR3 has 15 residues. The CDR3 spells CASSTWTGVNSPLHF. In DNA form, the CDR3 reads TGTGCCAGCTCAACATGGACAGGGGTGAATTCACCCCTCCACTTT. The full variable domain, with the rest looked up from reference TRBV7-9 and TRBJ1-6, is DTGVSQNPRHKITKRGQNVTFRCDPISEHNRLYWYRQTLGQGPEFLTYFQNEAQLEKSRLLSDRFSAERPKGSFSTLEIQRTEQGDSAMYLCASSTWTGVNSPLHFGNGTRLTVT.

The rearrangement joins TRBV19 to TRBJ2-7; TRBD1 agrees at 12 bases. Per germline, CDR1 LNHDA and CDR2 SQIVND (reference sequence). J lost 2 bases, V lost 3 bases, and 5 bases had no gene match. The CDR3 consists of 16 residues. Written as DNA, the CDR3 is TGTGCCAGTAGTATCCGGGACAGGGGGCTTGCCTACGAGCAGTACTTC. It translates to CASSIRDRGLAYEQYF.

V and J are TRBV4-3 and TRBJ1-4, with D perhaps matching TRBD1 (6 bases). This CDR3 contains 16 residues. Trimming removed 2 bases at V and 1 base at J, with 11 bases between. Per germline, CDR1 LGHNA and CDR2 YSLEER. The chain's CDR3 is CASSQTTGRTNEKLFF. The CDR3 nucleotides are TGCGCCAGCAGCCAAACCACAGGGAGAACTAATGAAAAACTGTTTTTT.

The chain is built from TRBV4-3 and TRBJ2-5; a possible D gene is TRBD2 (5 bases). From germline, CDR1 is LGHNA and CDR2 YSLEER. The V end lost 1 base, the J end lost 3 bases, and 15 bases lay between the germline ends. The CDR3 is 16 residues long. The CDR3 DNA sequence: TGCGCCAGCAGCCAAGGGACTCCCTTGGGTAAAGAGACCCAGTACTTC. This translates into CASSQGTPLGKETQYF.